This T cell receptor beta chain originates from a study of shared clonotypes between healthy human individuals. The CDR3 is 14 amino acids. Germline loops: CDR1 MDHEN, CDR2 SYDVKM. V gave up 6 bases and J gave up 3 bases; unmatched junction bases: 8. CD4+ cells yielded CD45RA+ naive and CD45RA-negative memory subsets. On sorted subsets, replicate PCRs used approximately 200 ng DNA, or 27,000 or so T cell genomes. Using immunoSEQ multiplex PCR, the repertoire was profiled, and TCRdb retains in-frame clones only, with some absent. The sample lists about 770,000 clones; 72% were seen once. The specimen sequenced was memory CD4+ T cells sorted from blood. The subset: CD45RA-negative fraction. This chain joins TRBV28 and TRBJ2-7; 7 bases fit TRBD1. The clonotype comes from a woman in her thirties in good health. The CDR3 spells CASSPGTEIYEQYF. CDR3 in DNA: TGTGCCAGCAGCCCCGGGACAGAAATCTACGAGCAGTACTTC.